This T cell receptor beta chain was profiled in a study of long-term antiretroviral therapy in people with HIV. V was cut by 5 bases and J by 2 bases, with 13 bases left in between. The CDR3 is 14 amino acids. Germline V gives CDR1 SEHNR, CDR2 FQNEAQ (reference sequence). An immunoSEQ assay, version v3.0, was performed at survey level. A per-sample goal of roughly 40,000-50,000 T-cell genomes was targeted by sequencing. Libraries were prepared by immunoSEQ multiplex PCR; TCRdb keeps only in-frame clonotypes and omits some of them. Among 25,000 or so clones, around four fifths were seen once, and the ten largest hold 9.5% to 12%.

This TCR was sampled from a man aged 18 to 29 with HIV. The sample in question was unsorted PBMCs, obtained 0.8 years before starting antiretroviral therapy. J is TRBJ2-7 and V is TRBV7-9, with D unresolved. The CDR3 DNA follows: TGTGCCAGCAGCCTAAGGAACGGACCCTACGAGCAGTACTTC. Translated: CASSLRNGPYEQYF.